This T cell receptor beta chain emerged from a study of human T cells and chemical hapten exposure. Study at large: 0.01% DPC was applied to the upper back in patch tests, which were read at 6 days. The patients, most of them female, presented with alopecia areata, totalis or universalis. Small pooled library volume differences chiefly drove per-sample TCR yield variation.

Trimming removed 0 bases from V and 9 bases from J, with 10 bases in between. This CDR3 contains 13 residues. Germline CDR1 and CDR2: SGDLS and YYNGEE. TCRdb fed the RACE reads into MiXCR, producing one record per CDR3 protein. This table holds some 57,000 distinct CDR3 sequences, approximately 9.7% found once. The study's findings and limits: Expanded TCR counts at PT1 went up together with patch test score, a positive correlation.

Regarding time point: pre-sensitization, week 0. Treatment meaning: therapeutic diphenylcyclopropenone sensitization with weekly scalp DPC. RNA extraction used unfractionated whole blood as the source of total RNA. To note about this clonotype: Its target is unknown.

The source of this sequence is a woman in her 30s with alopecia areata. Some clones in this sample may be carry-over from other donors' samples. The gene calls are TRBV9 and TRBJ2-1; no clear D. This material consisted of whole blood, taken in connection with sensitization to the hapten diphenylcyclopropenone (DPC). Written as DNA, the CDR3 is TGTGCCAGCAGCGTAGAAATGCGCACTGAGCAGTTCTTC. Residues: CASSVEMRTEQFF.